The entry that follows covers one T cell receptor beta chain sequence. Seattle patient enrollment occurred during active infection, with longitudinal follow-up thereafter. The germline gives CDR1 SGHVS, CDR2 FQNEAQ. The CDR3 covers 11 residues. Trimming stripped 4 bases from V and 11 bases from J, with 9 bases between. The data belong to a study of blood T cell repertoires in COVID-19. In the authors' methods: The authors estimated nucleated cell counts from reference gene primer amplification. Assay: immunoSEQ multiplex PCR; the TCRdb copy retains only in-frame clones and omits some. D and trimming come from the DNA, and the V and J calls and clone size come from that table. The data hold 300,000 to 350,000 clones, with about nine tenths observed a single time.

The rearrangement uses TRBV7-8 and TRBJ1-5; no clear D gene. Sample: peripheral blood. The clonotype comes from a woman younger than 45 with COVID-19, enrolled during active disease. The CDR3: CASSSSQAQHF. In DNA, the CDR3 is TGTGCCAGCAGCTCATCCCAGGCCCAGCATTTT.